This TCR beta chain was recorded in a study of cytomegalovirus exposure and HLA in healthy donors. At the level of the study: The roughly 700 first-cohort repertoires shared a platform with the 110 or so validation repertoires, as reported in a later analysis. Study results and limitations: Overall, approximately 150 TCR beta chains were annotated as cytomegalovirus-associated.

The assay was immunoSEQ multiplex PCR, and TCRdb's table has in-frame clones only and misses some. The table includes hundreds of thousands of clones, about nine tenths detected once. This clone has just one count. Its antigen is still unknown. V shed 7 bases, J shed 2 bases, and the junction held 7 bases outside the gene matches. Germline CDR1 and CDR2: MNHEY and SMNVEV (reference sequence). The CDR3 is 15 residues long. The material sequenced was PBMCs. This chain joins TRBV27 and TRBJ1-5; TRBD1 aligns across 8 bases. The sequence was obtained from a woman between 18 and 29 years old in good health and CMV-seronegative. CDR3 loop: CASKTGGGGNQPQHF. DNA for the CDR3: TGTGCCAGCAAAACAGGGGGAGGGGGCAATCAGCCCCAGCATTTT.